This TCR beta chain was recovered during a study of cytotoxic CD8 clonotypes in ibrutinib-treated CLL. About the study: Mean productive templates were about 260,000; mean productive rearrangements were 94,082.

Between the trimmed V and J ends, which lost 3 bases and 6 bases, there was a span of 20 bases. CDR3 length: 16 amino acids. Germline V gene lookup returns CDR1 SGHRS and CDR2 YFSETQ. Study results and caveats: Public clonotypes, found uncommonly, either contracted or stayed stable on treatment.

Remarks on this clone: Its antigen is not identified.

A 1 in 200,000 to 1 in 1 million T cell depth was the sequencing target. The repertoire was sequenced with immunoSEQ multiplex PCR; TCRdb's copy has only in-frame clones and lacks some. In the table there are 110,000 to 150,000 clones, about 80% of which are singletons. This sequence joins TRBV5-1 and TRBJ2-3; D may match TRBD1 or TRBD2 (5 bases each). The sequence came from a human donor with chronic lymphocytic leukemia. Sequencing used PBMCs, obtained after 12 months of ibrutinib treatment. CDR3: CASSWPRDRRPDTQYF. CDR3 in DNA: TGCGCCAGCAGCTGGCCCCGGGACCGCAGGCCGGATACGCAGTATTTT.